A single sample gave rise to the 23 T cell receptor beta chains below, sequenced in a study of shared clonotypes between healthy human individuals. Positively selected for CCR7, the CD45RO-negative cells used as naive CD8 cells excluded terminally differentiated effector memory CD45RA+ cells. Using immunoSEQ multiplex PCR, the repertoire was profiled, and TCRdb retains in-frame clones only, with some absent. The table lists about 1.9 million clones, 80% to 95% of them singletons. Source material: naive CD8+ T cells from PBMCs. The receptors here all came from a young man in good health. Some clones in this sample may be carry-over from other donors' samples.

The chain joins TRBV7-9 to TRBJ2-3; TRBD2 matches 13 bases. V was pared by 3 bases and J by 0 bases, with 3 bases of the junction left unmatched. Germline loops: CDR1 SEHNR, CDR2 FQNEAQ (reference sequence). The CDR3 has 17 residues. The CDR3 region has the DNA TGTGCCAGCAGCTTCCAGGGACTAGCGGGAAGCACAGATACGCAGTATTTT. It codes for CASSFQGLAGSTDTQYF.

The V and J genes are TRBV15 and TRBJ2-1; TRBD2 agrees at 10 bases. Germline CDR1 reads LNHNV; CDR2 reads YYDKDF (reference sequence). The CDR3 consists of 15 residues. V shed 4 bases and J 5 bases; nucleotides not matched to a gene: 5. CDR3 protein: CATSTGLAVHNEQFF. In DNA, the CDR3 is TGTGCCACCAGCACAGGACTAGCGGTACACAATGAGCAGTTCTTC. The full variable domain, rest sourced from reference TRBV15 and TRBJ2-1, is DAMVIQNPRYQVTQFGKPVTLSCSQTLNHNVMYWYQQKSSQAPKLLFHYYDKDFNNEADTPDNFQSRRPNTSFCFLDIRSPGLGDTAMYLCATSTGLAVHNEQFFGPGTRLTVL.

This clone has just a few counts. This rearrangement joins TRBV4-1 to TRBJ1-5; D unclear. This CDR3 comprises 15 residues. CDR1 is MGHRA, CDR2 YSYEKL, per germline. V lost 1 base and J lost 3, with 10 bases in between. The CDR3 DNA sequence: TGCGCCAGCAGCCAAGGTGACTGGCCCAATCAGCCCCAGCATTTT. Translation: CASSQGDWPNQPQHF.

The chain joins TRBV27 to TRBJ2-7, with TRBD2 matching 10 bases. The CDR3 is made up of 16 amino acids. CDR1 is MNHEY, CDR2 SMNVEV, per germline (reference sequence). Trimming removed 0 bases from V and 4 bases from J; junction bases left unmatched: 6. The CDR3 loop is CASSLSLAGVFYEQYF. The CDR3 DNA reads TGTGCCAGCAGTTTATCCCTAGCGGGAGTGTTTTACGAGCAGTACTTC.

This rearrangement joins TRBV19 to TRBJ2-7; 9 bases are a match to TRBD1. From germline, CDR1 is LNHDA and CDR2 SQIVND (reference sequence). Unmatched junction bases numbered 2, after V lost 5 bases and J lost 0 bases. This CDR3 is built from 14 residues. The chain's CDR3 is CASSGTGISYEQYF. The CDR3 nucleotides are TGTGCCAGTAGTGGGACAGGGATCTCCTACGAGCAGTACTTC.

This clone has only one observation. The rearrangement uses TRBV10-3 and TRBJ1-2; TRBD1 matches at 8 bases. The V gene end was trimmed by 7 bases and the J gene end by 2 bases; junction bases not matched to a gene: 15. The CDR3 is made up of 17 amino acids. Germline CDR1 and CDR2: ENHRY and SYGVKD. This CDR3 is CAITGTGQGLTNYGYTF. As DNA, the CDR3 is TGTGCCATCACCGGGACCGGACAGGGCCTTACCAACTATGGCTACACCTTC.

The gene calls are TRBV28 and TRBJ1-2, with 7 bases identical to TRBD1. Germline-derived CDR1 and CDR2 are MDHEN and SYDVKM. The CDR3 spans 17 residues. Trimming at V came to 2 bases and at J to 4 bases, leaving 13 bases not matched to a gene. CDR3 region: CASSLRSQGDGSYGYTF. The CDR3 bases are TGTGCCAGCAGTTTAAGGAGCCAGGGGGATGGAAGCTATGGCTACACCTTC.

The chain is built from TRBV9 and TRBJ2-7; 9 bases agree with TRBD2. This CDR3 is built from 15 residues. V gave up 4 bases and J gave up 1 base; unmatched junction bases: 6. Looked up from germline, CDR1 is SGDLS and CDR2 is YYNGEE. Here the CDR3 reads CASSLTSGGSYEQYF. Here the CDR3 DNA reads TGTGCCAGCAGCCTGACTAGCGGCGGTTCCTACGAGCAGTACTTC.

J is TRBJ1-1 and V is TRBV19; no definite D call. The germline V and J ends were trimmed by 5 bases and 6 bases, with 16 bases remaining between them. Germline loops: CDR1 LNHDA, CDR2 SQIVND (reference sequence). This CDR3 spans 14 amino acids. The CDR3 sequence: CASSLLGGWAEAFF. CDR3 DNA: TGTGCCAGTAGTCTCTTGGGTGGGTGGGCTGAAGCTTTCTTT.

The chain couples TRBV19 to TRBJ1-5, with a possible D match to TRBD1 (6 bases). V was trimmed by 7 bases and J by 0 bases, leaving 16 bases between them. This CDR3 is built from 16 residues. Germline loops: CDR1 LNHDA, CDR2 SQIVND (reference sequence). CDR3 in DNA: TGTGCCAGTACCCAATTTTGGACAGCTAGCAATCAGCCCCAGCATTTT. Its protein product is CASTQFWTASNQPQHF.

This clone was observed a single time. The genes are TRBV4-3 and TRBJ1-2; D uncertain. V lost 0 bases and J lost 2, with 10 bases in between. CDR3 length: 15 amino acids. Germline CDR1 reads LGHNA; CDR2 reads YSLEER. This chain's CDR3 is CASSQESAGNYGYTF. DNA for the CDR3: TGCGCCAGCAGCCAAGAAAGTGCGGGGAACTATGGCTACACCTTC.

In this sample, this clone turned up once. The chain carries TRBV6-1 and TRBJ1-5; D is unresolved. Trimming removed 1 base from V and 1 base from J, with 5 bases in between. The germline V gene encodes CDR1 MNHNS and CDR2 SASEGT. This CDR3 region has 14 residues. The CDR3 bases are TGTGCCAGCAGTGAAGTGTGGAGCAATCAGCCCCAGCATTTT. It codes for CASSEVWSNQPQHF.

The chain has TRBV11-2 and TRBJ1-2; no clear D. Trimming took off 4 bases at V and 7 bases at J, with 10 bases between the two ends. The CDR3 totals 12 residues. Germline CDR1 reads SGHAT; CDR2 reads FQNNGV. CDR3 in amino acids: CASSSGRVGYTF. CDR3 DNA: TGTGCCAGCAGCTCCGGACGGGTTGGCTACACCTTC.

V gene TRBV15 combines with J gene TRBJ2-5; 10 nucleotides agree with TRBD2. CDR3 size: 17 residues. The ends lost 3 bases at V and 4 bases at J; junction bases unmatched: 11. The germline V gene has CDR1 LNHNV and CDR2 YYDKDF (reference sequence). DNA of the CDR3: TGTGCCACCAGCAGTTCTAGCGGGAGCCGGTACGGAGAGACCCAGTACTTC. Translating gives CATSSSSGSRYGETQYF.

DNA of the CDR3: TGTGCCAGCAGCTTAGCTTCGCGGGCCATCAATCAGCCCCAGCATTTT. Protein sequence: CASSLASRAINQPQHF. This chain links TRBV7-2 with TRBJ1-5; D is unclear. Trimming left V 0 bases short and J 3 bases short, with 12 bases between. This CDR3 has 16 residues. The V gene's germline CDR1 is SGHTA and CDR2 FQGNSA.

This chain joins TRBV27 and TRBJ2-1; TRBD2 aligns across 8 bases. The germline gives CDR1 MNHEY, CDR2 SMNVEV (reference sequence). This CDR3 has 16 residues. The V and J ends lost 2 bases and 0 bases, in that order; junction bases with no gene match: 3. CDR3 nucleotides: TGTGCCAGCAGTTTAATAGCGGGAAACTCCTACAATGAGCAGTTCTTC. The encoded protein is CASSLIAGNSYNEQFF.

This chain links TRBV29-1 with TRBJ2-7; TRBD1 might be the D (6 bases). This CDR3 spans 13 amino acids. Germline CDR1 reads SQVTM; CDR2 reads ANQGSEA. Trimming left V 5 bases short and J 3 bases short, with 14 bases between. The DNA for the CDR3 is TGCAGCGTTCAGGGGACCTATTACTACGAGCAGTACTTC. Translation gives CSVQGTYYYEQYF.

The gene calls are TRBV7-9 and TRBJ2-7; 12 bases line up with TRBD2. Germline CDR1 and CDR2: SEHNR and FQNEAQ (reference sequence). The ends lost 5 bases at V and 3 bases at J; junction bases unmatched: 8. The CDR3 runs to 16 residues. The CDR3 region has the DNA TGTGCCAGCAGCCCCTCCGGGACTAGCGGGCACTACGAGCAGTACTTC. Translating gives CASSPSGTSGHYEQYF.

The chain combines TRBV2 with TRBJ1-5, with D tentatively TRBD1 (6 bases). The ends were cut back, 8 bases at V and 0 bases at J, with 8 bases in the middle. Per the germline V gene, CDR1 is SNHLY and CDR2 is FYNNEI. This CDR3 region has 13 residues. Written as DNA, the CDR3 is TGTGCCAGCGGGACACTTAGCAATCAGCCCCAGCATTTT. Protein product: CASGTLSNQPQHF.

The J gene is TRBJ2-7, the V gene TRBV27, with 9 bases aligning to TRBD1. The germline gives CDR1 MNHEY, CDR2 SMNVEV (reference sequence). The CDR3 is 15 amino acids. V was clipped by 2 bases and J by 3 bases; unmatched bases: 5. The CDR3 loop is CASSLRGQGFYEQYF. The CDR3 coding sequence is TGTGCCAGCAGTTTACGGGGACAGGGTTTCTACGAGCAGTACTTC.

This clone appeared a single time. CDR3 DNA sequence: TGTGCCAGCTCACCCGACTCTGGACACCTTCAAGAGACCCAGTACTTC. The encoded protein is CASSPDSGHLQETQYF. J is TRBJ2-5 and V is TRBV18; D might be TRBD1 (5 bases). The CDR3 spans 16 residues. Trimming took 3 bases from V and 2 from J, leaving 16 bases between them. Germline CDR1 reads KGHSH; CDR2 reads LQKENI.

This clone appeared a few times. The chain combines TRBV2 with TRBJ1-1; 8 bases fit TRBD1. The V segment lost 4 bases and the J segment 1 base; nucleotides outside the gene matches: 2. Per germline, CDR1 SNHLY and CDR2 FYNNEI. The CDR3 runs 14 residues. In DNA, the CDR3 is TGTGCCAGCAGTGGGGACAGGAGGAACACTGAAGCTTTCTTT. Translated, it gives CASSGDRRNTEAFF.

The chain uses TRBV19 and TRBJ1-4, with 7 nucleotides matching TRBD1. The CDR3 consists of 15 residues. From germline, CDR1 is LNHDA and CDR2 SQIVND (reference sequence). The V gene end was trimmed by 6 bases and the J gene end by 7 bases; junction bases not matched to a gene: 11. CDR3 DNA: TGTGCCAGTAGCCCAAGGGACAGCGAAGGTGAAAAACTGTTTTTT. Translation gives CASSPRDSEGEKLFF.